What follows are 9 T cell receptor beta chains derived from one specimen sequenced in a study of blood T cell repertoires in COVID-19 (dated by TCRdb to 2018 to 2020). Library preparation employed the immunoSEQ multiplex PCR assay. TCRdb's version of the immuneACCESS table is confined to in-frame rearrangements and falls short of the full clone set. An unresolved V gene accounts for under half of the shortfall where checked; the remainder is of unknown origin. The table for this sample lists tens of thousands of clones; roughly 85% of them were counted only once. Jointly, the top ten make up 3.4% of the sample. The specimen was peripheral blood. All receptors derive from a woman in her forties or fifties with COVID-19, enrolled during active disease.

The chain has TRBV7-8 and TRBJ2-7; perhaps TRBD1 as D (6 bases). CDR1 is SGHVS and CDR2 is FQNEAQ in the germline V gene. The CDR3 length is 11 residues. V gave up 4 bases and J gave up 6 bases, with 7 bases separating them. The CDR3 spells CASSYRVEQYF. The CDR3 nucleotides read TGTGCCAGCAGCTACAGGGTCGAGCAGTACTTC.

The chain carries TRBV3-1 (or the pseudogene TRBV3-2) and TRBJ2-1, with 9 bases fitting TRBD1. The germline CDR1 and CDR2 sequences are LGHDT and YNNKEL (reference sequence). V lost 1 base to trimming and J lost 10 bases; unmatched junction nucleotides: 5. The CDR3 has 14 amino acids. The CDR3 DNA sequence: TGTGCCAGCAGCCAAGTGGACAGGGGAGGAGAGCAGTTCTTC. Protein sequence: CASSQVDRGGEQFF.

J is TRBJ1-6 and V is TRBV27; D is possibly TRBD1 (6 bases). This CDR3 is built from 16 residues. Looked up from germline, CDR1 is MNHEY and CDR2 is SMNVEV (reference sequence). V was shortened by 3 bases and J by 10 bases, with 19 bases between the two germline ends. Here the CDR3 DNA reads TGTGCCAGCAGTTTGGGGGCACCCCCGGTAGGCTCACCCCTCCACTTT. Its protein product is CASSLGAPPVGSPLHF.

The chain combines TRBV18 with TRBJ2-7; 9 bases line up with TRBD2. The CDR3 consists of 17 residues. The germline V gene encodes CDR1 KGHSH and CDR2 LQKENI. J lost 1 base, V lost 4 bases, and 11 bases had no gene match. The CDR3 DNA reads TGTGCCAGCTCACGGAACTTGCTAGCGGGAAGTTCCTACGAGCAGTACTTC. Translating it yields CASSRNLLAGSSYEQYF.

CDR3 in amino acids: CAIPGHSYGYTF. The CDR3 nucleotides are TGTGCCATACCGGGACATTCGTATGGCTACACCTTC. J is TRBJ1-2 and V is TRBV10-3; D is perhaps TRBD1 (6 bases). Germline V gives CDR1 ENHRY, CDR2 SYGVKD. This CDR3 spans 12 amino acids. Trimming cost V 9 bases and J 5 bases, with 13 bases left between them.

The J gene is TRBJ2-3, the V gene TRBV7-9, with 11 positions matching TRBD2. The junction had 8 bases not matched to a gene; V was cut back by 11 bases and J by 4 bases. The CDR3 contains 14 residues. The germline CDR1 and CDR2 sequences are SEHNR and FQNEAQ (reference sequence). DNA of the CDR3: TGTGCCGGAACTAGCGGGAGAGGGCCAGATACGCAGTATTTT. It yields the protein CAGTSGRGPDTQYF.

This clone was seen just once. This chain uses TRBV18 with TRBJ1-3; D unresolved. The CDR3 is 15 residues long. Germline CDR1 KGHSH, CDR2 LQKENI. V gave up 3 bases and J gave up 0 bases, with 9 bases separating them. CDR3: CASSPSLSSGNTIYF. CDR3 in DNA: TGTGCCAGCTCACCTTCCCTTAGCTCTGGAAACACCATATATTTT.

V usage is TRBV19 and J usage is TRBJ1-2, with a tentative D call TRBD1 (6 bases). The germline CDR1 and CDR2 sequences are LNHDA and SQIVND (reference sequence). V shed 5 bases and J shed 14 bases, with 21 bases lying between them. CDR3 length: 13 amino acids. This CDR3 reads CASSAILGQTGTF. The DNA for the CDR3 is TGTGCCAGTAGTGCCATTCTTGGACAGACGGGAACCTTC.

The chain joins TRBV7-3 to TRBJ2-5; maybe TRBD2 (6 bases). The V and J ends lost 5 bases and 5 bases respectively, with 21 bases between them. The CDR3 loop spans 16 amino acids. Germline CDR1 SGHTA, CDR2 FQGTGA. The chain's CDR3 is CASSAEGTFGWETQYF. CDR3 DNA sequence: TGTGCCAGCAGCGCTGAAGGGACTTTCGGATGGGAGACCCAGTACTTC.